The entry below describes one T cell receptor beta chain. The antigen remains unidentified. The data were obtained in a study of human T cells and chemical hapten exposure. At the level of the study: 0.01% DPC was applied to the upper back in patch tests, which were read at 6 days. Study-level points and caveats: There was a positive correlation between PT1 expanded TCR counts and patch test score.

Described time point: patch test 2, 6 weeks after DPC sensitization. The treatment: therapeutic diphenylcyclopropenone sensitization with weekly scalp DPC. Patients had alopecia, were aged 18 to 70, and were not pregnant. MiXCR, run by TCRdb on the RACE reads, gives a single entry per CDR3 protein. The profile covers some 96,000 distinct CDR3 sequences, with over 7.5% appearing a single time and 2% to 2.5% taken by the ten largest. The CDR3 length is 13 residues. The germline V gene encodes CDR1 KGHSH and CDR2 LQKENI. V shed 0 bases and J shed 4 bases, with 6 bases lying between them. This specimen was whole blood, taken in connection with sensitization to the hapten diphenylcyclopropenone (DPC). This TCR derives from a middle-aged woman with alopecia areata. Some clones in this sample may be carry-over from other donors' samples. The chain couples TRBV18 to TRBJ2-5; unclear D gene. The CDR3 region is CASSPPSGETQYF. CDR3 DNA sequence: TGTGCCAGCTCACCACCGTCCGGAGAGACCCAGTACTTC.